The 23 T cell receptor beta chains reported below all come from one sample, sequenced in a study of T cell repertoires in aging, cancer and after chemotherapy. TRB rearrangements spanning V, D and J were amplified using mixed TRB-A/B primers. Each CDR3 protein is one row after TCRdb ran MiXCR on the multiplex PCR reads. Among 2,600 or so distinct CDR3 sequences, 52% were seen once, and the ten largest hold 34%. TCR beta rearrangements were amplified from peripheral blood genomic DNA. Sequenced input: blood. These receptor sequences come from a human donor with a blood cancer. The donor label of this sample is uncertain.

The chain recombines TRBV5-6 with TRBJ2-5; 7 positions match TRBD2. CDR1 and CDR2 from the germline V gene are SGHDT and YYEEEE. The length of the CDR3 is 17 residues. The ends lost 0 bases at V and 4 bases at J; junction bases unmatched: 12. In DNA, the CDR3 is TGTGCCAGCAGCTTGGAGTTATCGGGAGGACGGGGAGAGACCCAGTACTTC. It encodes CASSLELSGGRGETQYF.

This clonotype came up a few times. The chain combines TRBV21-1 with TRBJ2-4; the table's D call, TRBD1, has no DNA check behind it. TRBV21-1 is a documented pseudogene. The CDR3 sequence is 17 residues long. CDR3 sequence (DNA): TGTGCCAGCAGCAAAGTGGATAACAGGGATTTCCGGAACATTCAGTACTTC. Encoded protein: CASSKVDNRDFRNIQYF.

The rearrangement joins TRBV7-3 to TRBJ2-7, with D maybe TRBD2 (6 bases). V was pared by 4 bases and J by 2 bases, with 6 bases between. Per the germline V gene, CDR1 is SGHTA and CDR2 is FQGTGA. The CDR3 covers 12 residues. The CDR3 loop reads CASSWGAYEQYF. The CDR3, as DNA: TGTGCCAGCAGCTGGGGGGCCTACGAGCAGTACTTC.

Within the sample, this clonotype is medium-sized. This chain uses TRBV6-6 with TRBJ1-1; D is possibly TRBD1 (5 bases). This CDR3 has 14 amino acids. Trimming removed 5 bases at V and 10 bases at J, with 20 bases between. The V gene's germline CDR1 is MNHNY and CDR2 SVGAGI (reference sequence). DNA of the CDR3: TGTGCCAGCAGTAACCAGGGTGAAGGGCCTCGAGCTTTCTTT. It translates to CASSNQGEGPRAFF.

The chain joins TRBV5-6 to TRBJ2-3, with D unclear. Per the germline V gene, CDR1 is SGHDT and CDR2 is YYEEEE. The V gene lost 0 bases and the J gene lost 4 bases, with 6 bases spanning the gap. There are 13 residues in the CDR3. The CDR3 loop reads CASSLVRADTQYF. The CDR3 nucleotides are TGTGCCAGCAGCTTGGTTCGGGCAGATACGCAGTATTTT.

This chain joins TRBV30 and TRBJ1-3; D unresolved. This CDR3 is 13 amino acids long. V lost 4 bases to trimming and J lost 0 bases, with 7 bases between them. In germline, CDR1 is GTSNPN, CDR2 SVGIG (reference sequence). CDR3 coding DNA: TGTGCCTGGAACAGCAACTCTGGAAACACCATATATTTT. This sequence encodes CAWNSNSGNTIYF.

In its sample, this clonotype ranks as large (0.1 to 1%). The genes are TRBV10-3 and TRBJ2-6; no reliable D call. CDR3 length: 16 amino acids. Deletions cut 3 bases from V and 2 bases from J, with 11 bases between. The germline gives CDR1 ENHRY, CDR2 SYGVKD. Here the CDR3 DNA reads TGTGCCATCAGTGACGGAGCGCTTGCTGGGGCCAACGTCCTGACTTTC. Translated: CAISDGALAGANVLTF.

V and J are TRBV20-1 and TRBJ2-7; 7 bases are a match to TRBD2. CDR1 is DFQATT and CDR2 is SNEGSKA in the germline V gene (reference sequence). There are 13 residues in the CDR3. J lost 7 bases, V lost 6 bases, and 12 bases had no gene match. CDR3 DNA sequence: TGCAGTGCCCTTGCCGCGGGGGTTGAAGAGCAGTACTTC. It translates to CSALAAGVEEQYF.

J is TRBJ1-1 and V is TRBV19, with D unclear. Trimming removed 5 bases from V and 0 bases from J, with 19 bases in between. Germline V gene lookup returns CDR1 LNHDA and CDR2 SQIVND (reference sequence). The CDR3 consists of 17 residues. In DNA form, the CDR3 reads TGTGCCAGTAGTGCCCGGTTTGAGGGCCTCATGAACACTGAAGCTTTCTTT. Protein: CASSARFEGLMNTEAFF.

A single count supports this clonotype. The V and J genes are TRBV7-3 and TRBJ2-3; TRBD2 matches 8 bases. The germline V gene encodes CDR1 SGHTA and CDR2 FQGTGA. This CDR3 is 12 amino acids long. Unmatched junction bases numbered 6, after V lost 2 bases and J lost 14 bases. The CDR3 reads CASSLDGTRLYF. The CDR3 region has the DNA TGTGCCAGCAGCTTAGACGGGACTAGGTTGTATTTT.

This clonotype showed up just a few times. The gene calls are TRBV7-9 and TRBJ2-1; D not certain. CDR1 SEHNR and CDR2 FQNEAQ come from the germline V gene (reference sequence). Trimming left V 5 bases short and J 7 bases short, with 12 bases between. The CDR3 is made up of 13 amino acids. The CDR3 coding sequence is TGTGCCAGCAGCCTCCTAGGCTTTAATGAGCAGTTCTTC. The encoded protein is CASSLLGFNEQFF.

The chain links TRBV6-1 to TRBJ1-2, with D unclear. V lost 2 bases to trimming and J lost 8 bases, with 3 bases between them. CDR3 size: 10 residues. CDR1 and CDR2 from the germline V gene are MNHNS and SASEGT. CDR3 in DNA: TGTGCCAGCAGTGAAATCGGCTACACCTTC. This encodes CASSEIGYTF.

The chain employs TRBV6-6 and TRBJ1-2, with 7 bases lining up with TRBD1. In germline, CDR1 is MNHNY, CDR2 SVGAGI (reference sequence). The J segment lost 6 bases and the V segment lost 4 bases, leaving 8 bases of the junction unmatched. The CDR3 loop spans 14 amino acids. CDR3 sequence reads: CASSSRQGLNGYTF. The CDR3 nucleotides are TGTGCCAGCAGTTCTAGACAGGGACTGAATGGCTACACCTTC.

The chain recombines TRBV19 with TRBJ1-5, with TRBD1 matching over 8 bases. In germline, CDR1 is LNHDA, CDR2 SQIVND (reference sequence). There are 15 residues in the CDR3. The junction had 4 bases not matched to a gene; V was cut back by 4 bases and J by 2 bases. The DNA of the CDR3 is TGTGCCAGTAGTAAGGACAGGGTGGGCAATCAGCCCCAGCATTTT. Protein sequence: CASSKDRVGNQPQHF.

In this sample, this clonotype is medium-sized. The V gene is TRBV20-1, the J gene TRBJ2-4, with D uncertain. The V gene lost 3 bases and the J gene lost 0 bases, with 9 bases spanning the gap. In germline, CDR1 is DFQATT, CDR2 SNEGSKA (reference sequence). The CDR3 runs 14 residues. The CDR3 nucleotides read TGCAGTGCTAGGTGGCCCCTAGCCAAAAACATTCAGTACTTC. Its protein is CSARWPLAKNIQYF.

The chain recombines TRBV12-3 or TRBV12-4 with TRBJ1-3; D not resolved. The CDR3 has 16 amino acids. CDR3 amino acids: CASGPGGPYSGNTIYF. The CDR3 bases are TGTGCTAGTGGCCCCGGTGGGCCCTACTCTGGAAACACCATATATTTT.

The chain has TRBV15 and TRBJ2-2; 8 bases match TRBD1. The CDR3 extends over 16 amino acids. Per the germline V gene, CDR1 is LNHNV and CDR2 is YYDKDF (reference sequence). Trimming removed 4 bases from V and 7 bases from J; junction bases left unmatched: 11. The CDR3 reads CATSNLATGVIGELFF. The CDR3 DNA is TGTGCCACCAGCAATCTGGCGACAGGGGTTATCGGGGAGCTGTTTTTT. The entire variable domain, with the rest obtained from reference TRBV15 and TRBJ2-2, is as follows: DAMVIQNPRYQVTQFGKPVTLSCSQTLNHNVMYWYQQKSSQAPKLLFHYYDKDFNNEADTPDNFQSRRPNTSFCFLDIRSPGLGDTAMYLCATSNLATGVIGELFFGEGSRLTVL.

V usage is TRBV4-3 and J usage is TRBJ2-7; TRBD2 matches 7 bases. The CDR3 extends over 15 amino acids. Germline lookup yields CDR1 LGHNA and CDR2 YSLEER. V was clipped by 1 base and J by 2 bases; unmatched bases: 5. CDR3 residues: CASSQGTSATYEQYF. CDR3 bases: TGCGCCAGCAGCCAAGGAACTAGCGCCACCTACGAGCAGTACTTC.

V usage is TRBV11-3 and J usage is TRBJ2-5; D perhaps matches TRBD1 (6 bases). CDR3 size: 14 residues. Trimming shortened V by 4 bases and J by 5 bases, and 14 bases separated the two germline ends. The V gene's germline CDR1 is SGHNT and CDR2 YENEEA. CDR3 loop: CASSSQGPPETQYF. The CDR3 DNA is TGTGCCAGCAGCTCACAGGGACCGCCTGAGACCCAGTACTTC.

The chain carries TRBV6-1 and TRBJ1-4; D remains ambiguous. This CDR3 contains 16 residues. In germline, CDR1 is MNHNS, CDR2 SASEGT. Trimming pared 6 bases from V and 4 bases from J, leaving 18 bases between. The CDR3 here is CASSPWQPAGNEKLFF. The CDR3 DNA follows: TGTGCCAGCAGCCCCTGGCAGCCAGCCGGTAATGAAAAACTGTTTTTT.

This clonotype counts as large. CDR3 residues: CASSYSTTAGVSTDTQYF. In DNA, the CDR3 is TGTGCCAGCAGTTACTCGACGACGGCGGGGGTTAGCACAGATACGCAGTATTTT. The rearrangement joins TRBV6-6 to TRBJ2-3; 7 bases map to TRBD2. This CDR3 has 18 amino acids. CDR1 is MNHNY, CDR2 SVGAGI, per germline (reference sequence). Trimming cost V 0 bases and J 0 bases; bases outside gene matches: 9.

The chain joins TRBV19 to TRBJ1-2, with 7 bases aligning to TRBD1. Germline V gene lookup returns CDR1 LNHDA and CDR2 SQIVND (reference sequence). CDR3 length: 13 residues. V was clipped by 7 bases and J by 4 bases; unmatched bases: 6. The CDR3 sequence: CASTATGSYGYTF. The DNA of the CDR3 is TGTGCCAGTACCGCGACAGGGAGCTATGGCTACACCTTC.

V usage is TRBV30 and J usage is TRBJ1-3, with TRBD1 matching over 9 bases. After removal of 5 bases from V and 2 bases from J, the junction contained 7 bases not matched to a gene. The CDR3 covers 15 residues. Per the germline V gene, CDR1 is GTSNPN and CDR2 is SVGIG (reference sequence). The CDR3 loop is CAWGRGQGTGNTIYF. As DNA, the CDR3 is TGTGCCTGGGGTCGGGGACAGGGAACTGGAAACACCATATATTTT.